Listed here are 13 T cell receptor beta chains from one sample, sequenced in a study of blood T cells in healthy people across ages. Using a J-beta primer mix together with a sample-barcoded 5' primer, a second PCR was run for roughly 6 to 12 cycles. MiXCR, applied by TCRdb to the 5' RACE reads, yields one record per CDR3 protein. The table lists some 560,000 distinct CDR3 sequences, about 26% of them singletons. A further study also used this sample, focusing on T cells of mothers and their children.

Sequenced material: blood. The receptor set was obtained from a boy younger than 10 in good health.

The V gene is TRBV6-6, the J gene TRBJ2-5; 10 bases are a match to TRBD2. Judging by the DNA end, TRBJ2-1 fits better; the J call may be wrong. The CDR3 is 15 amino acids. Looked up from germline, CDR1 is MNHNY and CDR2 is SVGAGI (reference sequence). CDR3 region: CASIQRSGGLNEQFF. The CDR3 region has the DNA TGTGCCAGCATCCAACGTAGCGGGGGGTTAAATGAGCAGTTCTTC.

This clonotype occurred a few times. The chain uses TRBV5-1 and TRBJ2-2; 11 bases are shared with TRBD1. The CDR3 contains 15 residues. The germline V gene encodes CDR1 SGHRS and CDR2 YFSETQ. Losses at the gene ends were 5 bases for V and 3 bases for J; bases not matched to a gene: 3. CDR3 amino acids: CASRSGQGDTGELFF. Here the CDR3 DNA reads TGCGCCAGCAGATCGGGACAGGGGGACACCGGGGAGCTGTTTTTT.

The chain recombines TRBV6-2 or TRBV6-3 with TRBJ2-2, with no clear D. The CDR3 has 15 amino acids. V was clipped by 4 bases and J by 0 bases, with 9 bases between them. Germline CDR1 is MNHEY and CDR2 is SVGEGT. Here the CDR3 DNA reads TGTGCCAGCAGTTGGAGCGTCGCGAACACCGGGGAGCTGTTTTTT. Protein sequence: CASSWSVANTGELFF.

This clonotype was seen a handful of times. This chain links TRBV29-1 with TRBJ2-1; D is possibly TRBD1 or TRBD2 (6 bases each). The CDR3 loop spans 16 amino acids. The V gene lost 1 base and the J gene lost 1 base, with 14 bases spanning the gap. Per the germline V gene, CDR1 is SQVTM and CDR2 is ANQGSEA. The CDR3 sequence: CSVEGGAIASYNEQFF. The DNA of the CDR3 is TGCAGCGTTGAAGGGGGGGCCATAGCGTCCTACAATGAGCAGTTCTTC.

This clonotype was counted only a few times. The CDR3 here is CASSPKLASWADTQYF. DNA for the CDR3: TGTGCCAGCAGTCCTAAACTAGCCTCCTGGGCGGATACGCAGTATTTT. The gene calls are TRBV27 and TRBJ2-3, with a possible D match to TRBD2 (6 bases). CDR1 and CDR2 from the germline V gene are MNHEY and SMNVEV (reference sequence). This CDR3 spans 16 amino acids. Between the trimmed V and J ends, which lost 5 bases and 6 bases, there was a span of 21 bases.

The chain couples TRBV20-1 to TRBJ2-3; D might be TRBD1 or TRBD2, each matching 5 bases. Trimming left V 5 bases short and J 5 bases short, with 14 bases between. The CDR3 extends over 13 amino acids. Germline CDR1 DFQATT, CDR2 SNEGSKA (reference sequence). CDR3 nucleotide sequence: TGCAGTGCTGGCAGAGGGGCCCAAGATACGCAGTATTTT. This sequence encodes CSAGRGAQDTQYF.

This clonotype turned up a few times. At one end the junction does not follow the germline gene, possibly because of a read error. V is TRBV7-7 and J is TRBJ2-2; a possible D gene is TRBD1 (7 bases). The CDR3 consists of 16 residues. CDR1 and CDR2 (germline): SSHAT, FNYEAQ (reference sequence). The chain's CDR3 is CASSPVEGAPTGELFF. Here the CDR3 DNA reads TGTGCTAGCAGCCCAGTGGAGGGGGCGCCCACCGGGGAGCTGTTTTTT.

The chain combines TRBV10-3 with TRBJ1-1; a weak D match, TRBD1 (5 bases). V was cut by 9 bases and J by 0 bases, with 8 bases left in between. Germline assignment: CDR1 ENHRY and CDR2 SYGVKD. The CDR3 loop spans 12 amino acids. The CDR3 protein is CAIQDMNTEAFF. CDR3 sequence (DNA): TGTGCCATACAGGATATGAACACTGAAGCTTTCTTT.

J is TRBJ2-4 and V is TRBV7-8; D unresolved. The CDR3 sequence is 13 residues long. Trimming left V 0 bases short and J 9 bases short, with 9 bases between. Germline loops: CDR1 SGHVS, CDR2 FQNEAQ. CDR3 region: CASSLALLGIQYF. In DNA form, the CDR3 reads TGTGCCAGCAGCTTAGCGCTGTTAGGCATTCAGTACTTC.

The chain combines TRBV6-6 with TRBJ1-2, with a possible D match to TRBD1 (6 bases). Per the germline V gene, CDR1 is MNHNY and CDR2 is SVGAGI (reference sequence). This CDR3 contains 16 residues. V lost 2 bases and J lost 6, with 19 bases in between. CDR3 sequence reads: CASSYIGPPGVNGYTF. The CDR3 DNA is TGTGCCAGCAGTTACATAGGCCCCCCAGGGGTTAATGGCTACACCTTC.

In regard to this clonotype: A much more abundant neighbour one base away suggests this may be a read error. Likely a read error: the CDR3 ends without its conserved phenylalanine or tryptophan. The chain uses TRBV7-8 and TRBJ1-5; 8 nucleotides line up with TRBD1. There are 14 residues in the CDR3. CDR1 is SGHVS and CDR2 is FQNEAQ in the germline V gene. Trimming took 6 bases from V and 1 from J; bases not matched to a gene: 2. CDR3 amino acids: CASRQGASNQPQHL. The CDR3 DNA reads as TGTGCCAGCAGGCAGGGGGCGAGCAATCAGCCCCAGCATCTT.

The chain links TRBV28 to TRBJ2-2; D is uncertain. With 3 bases removed from V and 7 bases from J, the gap between germline ends came to 12 bases. Looked up from germline, CDR1 is MDHEN and CDR2 is SYDVKM. This CDR3 spans 14 amino acids. DNA of the CDR3: TGTGCCAGCAGTTTTATTTTGGGGTTCGGGGAGCTGTTTTTT. Protein product: CASSFILGFGELFF.

The sample holds a few counts of this clonotype. J is TRBJ2-7 and V is TRBV9; tentative D call: TRBD2 (5 bases). Trimming took off 0 bases at V and 7 bases at J, with 11 bases between the two ends. Germline V gene lookup returns CDR1 SGDLS and CDR2 YYNGEE. The CDR3 loop spans 13 amino acids. CDR3 nucleotide sequence: TGTGCCAGCAGCGTAGGTGAGGGTCAGGAGCAGTACTTC. It codes for CASSVGEGQEQYF.